One and the same sample provided the 12 T cell receptor beta chains below, sequenced in a study of T cells in Graves' hyperthyroidism and ophthalmopathy (dated by TCRdb to about 2019). The library was produced with multiplex PCR. Reads for this sample came from an Illumina HiSeq 2000. The TCR beta CDR3 regions were amplified from the RNA transcripts. For the first round of RT-PCR on the TCR CDR3, the HTBI primer set was used together with the Qiagen OneStep RT-PCR kit. Using fastp trimming at Q25 and MiXCR clonotype assembly, TCRdb reanalyzed the public sequencing data and kept in-frame beta chains. Rows with a matching CDR3 protein are joined into one entry that keeps the most common DNA and genes. For this sample there are 600,000 to 700,000 distinct CDR3 sequences; about 15% appear just once. Around 4.5% of the sample goes to the ten largest clones. The specimen sequenced was blood. Receptor source: a woman in her forties with Graves' ophthalmopathy.

This clonotype showed up many times. Compared with germline, one end of the junction differs, possibly owing to a read error. V and J are TRBV12-3 or TRBV12-4 and TRBJ2-7; possibly TRBD2 for D (5 bases). The length of the CDR3 is 14 residues. The DNA of the CDR3 is TGTGCCAGCAACCGGCGGGCCCTCTCCTTCGAGCAGTACTTC. Translated: CASNRRALSFEQYF.

The chain links TRBV19 to TRBJ2-6; D remains unclear. Germline V gene lookup returns CDR1 LNHDA and CDR2 SQIVND (reference sequence). The CDR3 contains 15 residues. Trimming shortened V by 3 bases and J by 0 bases, and 6 bases separated the two germline ends. The CDR3 is CASSMFLSGANVLTF. The CDR3 DNA is TGTGCCAGTAGTATGTTCCTCTCTGGGGCCAACGTCCTGACTTTC.

This clonotype has ten or more counts. The chain joins TRBV29-1 to TRBJ1-2, with D possibly being TRBD1 (6 bases). The CDR3 contains 12 residues. Germline values: CDR1 SQVTM, CDR2 ANQGSEA. Trimming took 7 bases from V and 0 from J, leaving 9 bases between them. The CDR3 DNA sequence: TGCAGCGAGCGGACAGCTAACTATGGCTACACCTTC. It specifies CSERTANYGYTF.

V gene TRBV4-3 combines with J gene TRBJ2-7, with TRBD2 identical over 8 bases. Germline assignment: CDR1 LGHNA and CDR2 YSLEER. J lost 7 bases, V lost 0 bases, and 8 bases had no gene match. This CDR3 contains 15 residues. The CDR3 here is CASSQDLAGLREQYF. The CDR3, as DNA: TGCGCCAGCAGCCAAGATTTAGCGGGATTGCGGGAGCAGTACTTC.

This clonotype was observed many times. The chain couples TRBV9 to TRBJ1-1; a weak D match, TRBD1 (5 bases). The V gene's germline CDR1 is SGDLS and CDR2 YYNGEE. Trimming removed 1 base from V and 9 bases from J, with 19 bases in between. The CDR3 extends over 15 amino acids. DNA for the CDR3: TGTGCCAGCAGCGTAACTGGAATGAGGGGATCTCAAGCTTTCTTT. This gives the protein CASSVTGMRGSQAFF.

This clonotype was detected ten times or more. The chain links TRBV2 to TRBJ2-6; D is ambiguous. The CDR3 length is 13 residues. V lost 6 bases and J 4 bases, leaving 7 bases between the germline ends. The germline gives CDR1 SNHLY, CDR2 FYNNEI. The CDR3 DNA reads TGTGCCAGCAGCCGTGGAGGGGCCAACGTCCTGACTTTC. This sequence encodes CASSRGGANVLTF.

This clonotype was observed at least ten times. The chain employs TRBV20-1 and TRBJ2-5; D is undetermined. Germline CDR1 reads DFQATT; CDR2 reads SNEGSKA (reference sequence). There are 13 residues in the CDR3. V lost 3 bases, J lost 5 bases, and 13 bases lay in between. In nucleotides, the CDR3 is TGCAGTGCTAGTGCCAAAAAACGGGAGACCCAGTACTTC. It codes for CSASAKKRETQYF.

The chain uses TRBV12-3 or TRBV12-4 and TRBJ2-2; TRBD1 agrees at 9 bases. V was clipped by 7 bases and J by 5 bases; unmatched bases: 5. The CDR3 is 14 residues long. CDR3 sequence reads: CASTRQGETGELFF. The CDR3 nucleotides are TGTGCCAGCACACGACAGGGGGAGACCGGGGAGCTGTTTTTT.

The chain has TRBV19 and TRBJ2-2; D is perhaps TRBD1 or TRBD2 (5 bases each). Germline CDR1 LNHDA, CDR2 SQIVND (reference sequence). Deletions cut 9 bases from V and 0 bases from J, with 14 bases between. This CDR3 is 15 amino acids long. The CDR3 DNA reads TGTGCCAGCAGGGTCGGGATAGCGAACACCGGGGAGCTGTTTTTT. Its translation is CASRVGIANTGELFF. The whole variable domain, filled in from reference TRBV19 and TRBJ2-2, reads DGGITQSPKYLFRKEGQNVTLSCEQNLNHDAMYWYRQDPGQGLRLIYYSQIVNDFQKGDIAEGYSVSREKKESFPLTVTSAQKNPTAFYLCASRVGIANTGELFFGEGSRLTVL.

This clonotype was counted many times. The V gene is TRBV7-9, the J gene TRBJ2-5; maybe TRBD2 (6 bases). This CDR3 region has 14 residues. Germline CDR1 reads SEHNR; CDR2 reads FQNEAQ (reference sequence). Trimming shortened V by 2 bases and J by 3 bases, and 10 bases separated the two germline ends. The CDR3 protein is CASSLLGGKETQYF. The CDR3 bases are TGTGCCAGCAGCTTATTAGGAGGGAAAGAGACCCAGTACTTC.

This chain links TRBV11-2 with TRBJ1-6, with TRBD1 matching over 7 bases. The CDR3 has 16 amino acids. After removal of 1 base from V and 3 bases from J, the junction contained 3 bases not matched to a gene. Per the germline V gene, CDR1 is SGHAT and CDR2 is FQNNGV. This CDR3 is CASSLVAGGYNSPLHF. The CDR3 region has the DNA TGTGCCAGCAGCTTAGTGGCAGGGGGCTATAATTCACCCCTCCACTTT.

Many counts were recorded for this clonotype. The chain employs TRBV6-1 and TRBJ2-7, with TRBD2 identical over 10 bases. CDR3 length: 14 residues. CDR1 is MNHNS and CDR2 is SASEGT in the germline V gene. The V gene end was trimmed by 11 bases and the J gene end by 0 bases; junction bases not matched to a gene: 7. The DNA for the CDR3 is TGTGCCGCGGGTAGCGGGAGGACCTCCTACGAGCAGTACTTC. Translated: CAAGSGRTSYEQYF.